The 5 T cell receptor beta chains presented below share a single source sample, sequenced in a study of T cell repertoires in cytomegalovirus infection. TCRdb reprocessed the reads with MiXCR, giving one entry per CDR3 protein. The sample shows about 770,000 distinct CDR3 sequences, under 35% of them seen only once. These TCRs are of unknown antigen specificity. Source: cultured CD8+ T cells from PBMCs, taken from culture after CMV antigen stimulation. These receptors all come from a human donor in good health (CMV status not recorded). Some clones in this sample may be carry-over from other donors' samples.

At least ten counts were recorded for this clonotype. V and J are TRBV7-9 and TRBJ2-5; 7 nucleotides agree with TRBD1. The CDR3 has 15 residues. J lost 2 bases, V lost 5 bases, and 8 bases had no gene match. Germline V gives CDR1 SEHNR, CDR2 FQNEAQ (reference sequence). The CDR3 DNA reads TGTGCCAGCAGCCAGAAGGACAGGAGACAAGAGACCCAGTACTTC. Residues: CASSQKDRRQETQYF.

The chain has TRBV7-9 and TRBJ2-3; D is possibly TRBD1 (5 bases). Trimming took 7 bases from V and 0 from J, leaving 14 bases between them. There are 15 residues in the CDR3. Germline V gives CDR1 SEHNR, CDR2 FQNEAQ (reference sequence). In nucleotides, the CDR3 is TGTGCCAGCACCCCACCGCCAGGGAGCACAGATACGCAGTATTTT. It yields the protein CASTPPPGSTDTQYF. Looking up the rest from reference TRBV7-9 and TRBJ2-3 gives the full variable domain: DTGVSQNPRHKITKRGQNVTFRCDPISEHNRLYWYRQTLGQGPEFLTYFQNEAQLEKSRLLSDRFSAERPKGSFSTLEIQRTEQGDSAMYLCASTPPPGSTDTQYFGPGTRLTVL.

The V and J genes are TRBV2 and TRBJ1-2; possible D gene TRBD1, 5 bases. Germline CDR1 SNHLY, CDR2 FYNNEI. With 7 bases removed from V and 6 bases from J, the gap between germline ends came to 12 bases. This CDR3 has 12 residues. CDR3 in amino acids: CASTGTVDGYTF. CDR3 DNA sequence: TGTGCCAGCACTGGGACGGTTGATGGCTACACCTTC.

J is TRBJ2-2 and V is TRBV15, with 8 bases lining up with TRBD1. The germline gives CDR1 LNHNV, CDR2 YYDKDF (reference sequence). There are 17 residues in the CDR3. Losses at the gene ends were 0 bases for V and 1 base for J; bases not matched to a gene: 4. CDR3 amino acids: CATSRDWDRLNTGELFF. The CDR3 nucleotides read TGTGCCACCAGCAGAGATTGGGACAGGCTGAACACCGGGGAGCTGTTTTTT.

The chain recombines TRBV11-2 with TRBJ2-5, with 7 bases lining up with TRBD2. This CDR3 is built from 15 residues. V was clipped by 5 bases and J by 5 bases; unmatched bases: 11. CDR1 and CDR2 from the germline V gene are SGHAT and FQNNGV. CDR3 DNA sequence: TGTGCCAGCAGCCTACCGGACCAAGCGGGGGAGACCCAGTACTTC. Its protein is CASSLPDQAGETQYF.